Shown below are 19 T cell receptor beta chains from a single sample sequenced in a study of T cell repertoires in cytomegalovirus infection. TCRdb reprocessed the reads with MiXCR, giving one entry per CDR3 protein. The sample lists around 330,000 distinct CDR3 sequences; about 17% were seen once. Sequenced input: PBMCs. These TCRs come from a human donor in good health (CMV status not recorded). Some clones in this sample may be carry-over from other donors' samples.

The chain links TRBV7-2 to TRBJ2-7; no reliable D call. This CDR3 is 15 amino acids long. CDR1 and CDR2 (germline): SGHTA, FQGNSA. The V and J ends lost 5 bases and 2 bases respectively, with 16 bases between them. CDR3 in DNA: TGTGCCAGCAGCGAAGGACGGTGGGGTACCTACGAGCAGTACTTC. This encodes CASSEGRWGTYEQYF.

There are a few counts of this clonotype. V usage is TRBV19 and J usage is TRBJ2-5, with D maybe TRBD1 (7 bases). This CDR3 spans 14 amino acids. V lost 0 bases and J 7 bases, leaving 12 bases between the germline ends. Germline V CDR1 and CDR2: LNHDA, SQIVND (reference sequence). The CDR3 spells CASSIENRGGTQYF. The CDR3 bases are TGTGCCAGTAGTATAGAAAACAGGGGAGGGACCCAGTACTTC.

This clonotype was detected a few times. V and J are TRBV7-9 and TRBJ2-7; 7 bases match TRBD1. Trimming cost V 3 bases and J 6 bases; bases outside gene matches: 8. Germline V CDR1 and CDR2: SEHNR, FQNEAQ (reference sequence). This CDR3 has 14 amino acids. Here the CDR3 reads CASSFRQGGREQYF. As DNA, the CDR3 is TGTGCCAGCAGCTTCCGACAGGGTGGACGCGAGCAGTACTTC.

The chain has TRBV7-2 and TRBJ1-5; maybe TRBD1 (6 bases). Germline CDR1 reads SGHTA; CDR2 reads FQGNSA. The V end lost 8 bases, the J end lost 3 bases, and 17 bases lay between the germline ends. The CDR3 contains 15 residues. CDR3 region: CASGRTGQINQPQHF. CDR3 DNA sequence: TGTGCCAGCGGCCGCACCGGACAGATCAATCAGCCCCAGCATTTT.

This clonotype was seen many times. CDR3: CASRASAGRYNEQFF. The CDR3 bases are TGTGCCAGCAGGGCCTCAGCGGGGAGGTACAATGAGCAGTTCTTC. This chain links TRBV6-2 or TRBV6-3 with TRBJ2-1, with 7 bases that match TRBD2. J was trimmed by 4 bases and V by 6 bases; bases with no gene match: 9. The CDR3 covers 15 residues. The germline CDR1 and CDR2 sequences are MNHEY and SVGEGT.

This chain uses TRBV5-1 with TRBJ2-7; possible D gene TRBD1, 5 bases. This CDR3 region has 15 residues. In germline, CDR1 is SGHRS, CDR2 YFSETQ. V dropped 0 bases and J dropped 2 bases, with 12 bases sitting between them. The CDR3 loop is CASSLGGPDTYEQYF. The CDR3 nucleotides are TGCGCCAGCAGCTTGGGGGGCCCAGACACCTACGAGCAGTACTTC. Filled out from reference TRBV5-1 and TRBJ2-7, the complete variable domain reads KAGVTQTPRYLIKTRGQQVTLSCSPISGHRSVSWYQQTPGQGLQFLFEYFSETQRNKGNFPGRFSGRQFSNSRSEMNVSTLELGDSALYLCASSLGGPDTYEQYFGPGTRLTVT.

This CDR3 is CASGPTTGLQETQYF. CDR3 DNA: TGCGCCAGCGGACCCACGACAGGGCTCCAAGAGACCCAGTACTTC. The genes are TRBV5-1 and TRBJ2-5; 7 nucleotides align to TRBD1. Trimming at V came to 7 bases and at J to 1 base, leaving 10 bases not matched to a gene. This CDR3 comprises 15 residues. Germline V gene sequence: CDR1 SGHRS, CDR2 YFSETQ.

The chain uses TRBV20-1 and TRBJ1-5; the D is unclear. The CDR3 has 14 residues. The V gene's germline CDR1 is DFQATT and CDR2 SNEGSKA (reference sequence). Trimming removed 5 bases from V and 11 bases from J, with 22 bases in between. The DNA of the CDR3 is TGCAGTGCTCCCCCGGACGGAGTGGAATCAGCCCAGCATTTT. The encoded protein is CSAPPDGVESAQHF.

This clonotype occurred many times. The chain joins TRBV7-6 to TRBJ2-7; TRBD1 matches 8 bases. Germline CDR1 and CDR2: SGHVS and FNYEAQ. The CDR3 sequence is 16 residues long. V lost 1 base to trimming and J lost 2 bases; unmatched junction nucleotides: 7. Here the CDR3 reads CASSLGTGHGAYEQYF. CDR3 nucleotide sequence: TGTGCCAGCAGCTTAGGGACAGGGCACGGAGCCTACGAGCAGTACTTC.

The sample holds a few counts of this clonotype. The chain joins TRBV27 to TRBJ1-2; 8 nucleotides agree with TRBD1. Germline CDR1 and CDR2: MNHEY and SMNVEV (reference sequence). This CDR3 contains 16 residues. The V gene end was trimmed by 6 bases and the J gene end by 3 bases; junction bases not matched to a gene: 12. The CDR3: CASRGWGQAGDYGYTF. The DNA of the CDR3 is TGTGCCAGCAGGGGATGGGGACAGGCGGGTGACTATGGCTACACCTTC.

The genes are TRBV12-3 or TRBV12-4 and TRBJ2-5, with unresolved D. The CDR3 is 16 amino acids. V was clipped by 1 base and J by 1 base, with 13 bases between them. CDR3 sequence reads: CASSLGAEVGQETQYF. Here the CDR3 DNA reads TGTGCCAGCAGTTTAGGAGCTGAAGTTGGCCAAGAGACCCAGTACTTC.

CDR3 coding DNA: TGTGCCAGCAGTTTCGCCAGCCTGAACTATGGCTACACCTTC. Its protein product is CASSFASLNYGYTF. This rearrangement joins TRBV28 to TRBJ1-2; D is uncertain. The V and J ends lost 3 bases and 2 bases respectively, with 10 bases between them. In germline, CDR1 is MDHEN, CDR2 SYDVKM. The CDR3 runs 14 residues.

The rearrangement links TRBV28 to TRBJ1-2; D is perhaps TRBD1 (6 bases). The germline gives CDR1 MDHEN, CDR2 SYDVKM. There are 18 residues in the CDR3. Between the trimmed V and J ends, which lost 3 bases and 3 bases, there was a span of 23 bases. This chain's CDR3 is CASSLLLGLGGADYGYTF. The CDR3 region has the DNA TGTGCCAGCAGTTTGCTCTTAGGTCTCGGGGGCGCGGACTATGGCTACACCTTC.

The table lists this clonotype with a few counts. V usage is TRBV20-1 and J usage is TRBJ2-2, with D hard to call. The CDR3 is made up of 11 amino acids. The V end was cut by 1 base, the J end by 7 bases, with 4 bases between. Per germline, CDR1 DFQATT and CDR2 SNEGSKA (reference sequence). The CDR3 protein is CSARVSGELFF. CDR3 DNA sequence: TGCAGTGCTAGAGTTAGCGGGGAGCTGTTTTTT.

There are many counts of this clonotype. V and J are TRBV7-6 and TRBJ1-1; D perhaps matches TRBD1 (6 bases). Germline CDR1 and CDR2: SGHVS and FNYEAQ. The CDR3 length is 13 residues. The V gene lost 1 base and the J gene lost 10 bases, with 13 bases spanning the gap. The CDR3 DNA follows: TGTGCCAGCAGCTTAGAGGGGGGGTCGGGAGCTTTCTTT. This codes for CASSLEGGSGAFF. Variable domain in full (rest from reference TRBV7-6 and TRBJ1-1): GAGVSQSPRYKVTKRGQDVALRCDPISGHVSLYWYRQALGQGPEFLTYFNYEAQQDKSGLPNDRFSAERPEGSISTLTIQRTEQRDSAMYRCASSLEGGSGAFFGQGTRLTVV.

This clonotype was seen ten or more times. CDR3 in DNA: TGTGCCAGCAGCCCGGGGGGGGGCATGGGCTATGGCTACACCTTC. This codes for CASSPGGGMGYGYTF. The chain uses TRBV7-2 and TRBJ1-2, with D possibly matching TRBD1 (6 bases). The germline V and J ends were trimmed by 5 bases and 4 bases, with 17 bases remaining between them. The CDR3 runs to 15 residues. Germline loops: CDR1 SGHTA, CDR2 FQGNSA.

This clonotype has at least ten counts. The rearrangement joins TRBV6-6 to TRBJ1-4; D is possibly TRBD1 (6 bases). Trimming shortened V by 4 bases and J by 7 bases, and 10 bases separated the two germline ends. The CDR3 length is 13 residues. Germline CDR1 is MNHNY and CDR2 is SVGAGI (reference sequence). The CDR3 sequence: CASSSQGGEKLFF. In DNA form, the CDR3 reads TGTGCCAGCAGTTCACAGGGTGGTGAAAAACTGTTTTTT.

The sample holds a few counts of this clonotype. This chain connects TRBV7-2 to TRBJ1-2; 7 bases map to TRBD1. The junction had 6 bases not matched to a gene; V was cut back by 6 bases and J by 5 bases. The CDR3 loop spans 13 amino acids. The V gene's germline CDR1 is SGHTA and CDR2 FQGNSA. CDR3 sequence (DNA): TGTGCCAGCAGTCGGGACAGACAATATGGCTACACCTTC. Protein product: CASSRDRQYGYTF.

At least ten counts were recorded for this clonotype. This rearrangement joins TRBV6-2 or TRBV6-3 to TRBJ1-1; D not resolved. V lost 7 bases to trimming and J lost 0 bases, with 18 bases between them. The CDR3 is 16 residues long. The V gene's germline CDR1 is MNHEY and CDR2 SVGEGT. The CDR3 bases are TGTGCCAGCACCCGGACCCCTCCATCTATGAACACTGAAGCTTTCTTT. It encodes CASTRTPPSMNTEAFF.